Listed here are 26 T cell receptor beta chains from one sample, sequenced in a study of blood T cell repertoires in COVID-19. The data were produced by immunoSEQ multiplex PCR, yet TCRdb's version contains in-frame clones alone and is incomplete. This sample has 60,000 to 75,000 clones, with around 87% found just once. The sequenced sample consisted of peripheral blood. These receptors were taken from a man in his 60s with acute or convalescent COVID-19.

The chain carries TRBV19 and TRBJ2-3, with D possibly matching TRBD2 (6 bases). The CDR3 loop spans 15 amino acids. V lost 3 bases and J 0 bases, leaving 10 bases between the germline ends. Germline values: CDR1 LNHDA, CDR2 SQIVND (reference sequence). CDR3 in amino acids: CASSIRRGSTDTQYF. The CDR3 region has the DNA TGTGCCAGTAGTATCCGGCGGGGCAGCACAGATACGCAGTATTTT.

The chain is built from TRBV5-1 and TRBJ2-7, with D tentatively TRBD2 (6 bases). This CDR3 has 14 residues. V shed 0 bases and J shed 6 bases, with 13 bases lying between them. CDR1 SGHRS and CDR2 YFSETQ come from the germline V gene. The CDR3 DNA sequence: TGCGCCAGCAGCTTGGGACGGGGGTATGGCGAGCAGTACTTC. Its translation: CASSLGRGYGEQYF. The full variable domain, completed using reference TRBV5-1 and TRBJ2-7, is KAGVTQTPRYLIKTRGQQVTLSCSPISGHRSVSWYQQTPGQGLQFLFEYFSETQRNKGNFPGRFSGRQFSNSRSEMNVSTLELGDSALYLCASSLGRGYGEQYFGPGTRLTVT.

The rearrangement uses TRBV3-1 (or the pseudogene TRBV3-2) and TRBJ2-2; 11 bases are a match to TRBD1. V lost 1 base, J lost 8 bases, and 6 bases stayed unmatched. The length of the CDR3 is 16 residues. CDR1 LGHDT and CDR2 YNNKEL come from the germline V gene (reference sequence). Written as DNA, the CDR3 is TGTGCCAGCAGCCAAGGGAGGACAGGGGGCACGGGGGAGCTGTTTTTT. This translates into CASSQGRTGGTGELFF.

This clone has just one count. Written as DNA, the CDR3 is TGTGCCAGCAGCCCAGGGAACACTGAAGCTTTCTTT. It translates to CASSPGNTEAFF. The J gene is TRBJ1-1, the V gene TRBV5-4; D uncertain. V lost 4 bases and J 1 base, leaving 5 bases between the germline ends. This CDR3 region has 12 residues. Germline assignment: CDR1 SGHNT and CDR2 YYREEE (reference sequence).

This clone was seen a few times. V is TRBV9 and J is TRBJ2-1; D perhaps matches TRBD2 (6 bases). Germline-derived CDR1 and CDR2 are SGDLS and YYNGEE. V was cut by 3 bases and J by 4 bases, with 17 bases left in between. The CDR3 runs 16 residues. This chain's CDR3 is CASSAFGGSFYNEQFF. As DNA, the CDR3 is TGTGCCAGCAGCGCCTTCGGAGGGTCTTTTTACAATGAGCAGTTCTTC.

J is TRBJ1-4 and V is TRBV5-5; D remains unclear. The V gene lost 2 bases and the J gene lost 2 bases, with 10 bases spanning the gap. The CDR3 is made up of 15 amino acids. Germline lookup yields CDR1 SGHKS and CDR2 YYEKEE (reference sequence). The CDR3 loop is CASSLGRGTNEKLFF. The DNA for the CDR3 is TGTGCCAGCAGCTTAGGCCGCGGGACTAATGAAAAACTGTTTTTT. Together with reference TRBV5-5 and TRBJ1-4, the CDR3 gives the full variable domain: DAGVTQSPTHLIKTRGQQVTLRCSPISGHKSVSWYQQVLGQGPQFIFQYYEKEERGRGNFPDRFSARQFPNYSSELNVNALLLGDSALYLCASSLGRGTNEKLFFGSGTQLSVL.

The chain employs TRBV6-1 and TRBJ1-3, with D possibly TRBD1 on 5 matching bases. CDR3 length: 16 amino acids. CDR1 and CDR2 (germline): MNHNS, SASEGT. The V gene lost 2 bases and the J gene lost 0 bases, with 11 bases spanning the gap. CDR3 sequence (DNA): TGTGCCAGCAGTGAATGGCAGGGCCCCTCTGGAAACACCATATATTTT. It codes for CASSEWQGPSGNTIYF.

V is TRBV19 and J is TRBJ2-1; 8 bases agree with TRBD1. The V and J ends lost 4 bases and 1 base, in that order; junction bases with no gene match: 9. The V gene's germline CDR1 is LNHDA and CDR2 SQIVND (reference sequence). This CDR3 spans 17 amino acids. The CDR3 loop is CASSTGGGEISYNEQFF. The CDR3 bases are TGTGCCAGTAGTACAGGGGGCGGGGAAATTTCCTACAATGAGCAGTTCTTC.

The chain joins TRBV6-1 to TRBJ2-5; TRBD2 aligns across 10 bases. The ends lost 3 bases at V and 2 bases at J; junction bases unmatched: 9. The CDR3 has 17 residues. From germline, CDR1 is MNHNS and CDR2 SASEGT. The DNA for the CDR3 is TGTGCCAGCAGTGAGGCGGCGGGACTAGCGAGACAAGAGACCCAGTACTTC. Encoded protein: CASSEAAGLARQETQYF.

The genes are TRBV9 and TRBJ1-2; possibly TRBD1 for D (6 bases). CDR1 is SGDLS and CDR2 is YYNGEE in the germline V gene. Trimming removed 4 bases from V and 5 bases from J, with 21 bases in between. The CDR3 runs to 16 residues. The CDR3 DNA reads as TGTGCCAGCAGCCCTAGGGTAGACAGGACCCTTTATGGCTACACCTTC. It yields the protein CASSPRVDRTLYGYTF.

The table lists this clone with a count of one. This chain links TRBV5-6 with TRBJ1-1; 8 bases fit TRBD1. This CDR3 has 14 residues. The ends lost 4 bases at V and 5 bases at J; junction bases unmatched: 7. CDR1 and CDR2 from the germline V gene are SGHDT and YYEEEE. The CDR3 sequence: CASSPRTGRTEAFF. The CDR3 DNA reads as TGTGCCAGCAGCCCGCGGACAGGGAGGACTGAAGCTTTCTTT.

The V call is TRBV19, the J call TRBJ2-5, with a possible D match to TRBD2 (6 bases). There are 15 residues in the CDR3. V lost 7 bases, J lost 4 bases, and 19 bases lay in between. The germline V gene has CDR1 LNHDA and CDR2 SQIVND (reference sequence). DNA for the CDR3: TGTGCCAGTACCGACTCCGGGACCGGGGGAGAGACCCAGTACTTC. This gives the protein CASTDSGTGGETQYF.

The V gene is TRBV4-2, the J gene TRBJ2-7; 7 bases fit TRBD2. V lost 3 bases and J lost 3; bases outside the gene matches: 2. Germline lookup yields CDR1 LGHNA and CDR2 YNFKEQ. The CDR3 is 13 amino acids. As DNA, the CDR3 is TGTGCCAGCAGCCAGCGGGAGAACTACGAGCAGTACTTC. It codes for CASSQRENYEQYF.

The chain joins TRBV4-1 to TRBJ1-2; 8 nucleotides line up with TRBD1. Germline V CDR1 and CDR2: MGHRA, YSYEKL. Trimming removed 7 bases from V and 8 bases from J; junction bases left unmatched: 12. The CDR3 has 14 amino acids. For the CDR3, the DNA is TGCGCCAGCAAAGAATCAGGGGGCTTTAAAGGCTACACCTTC. Amino acids: CASKESGGFKGYTF.

Notes on this clone: One end of the junction fails to match germline, which may point to a read error. This chain uses TRBV7-7 with TRBJ2-3; the match to TRBD2 covers 8 bases. Germline V gene data show CDR1 as SSHAT and CDR2 as FNYEAQ (reference sequence). The CDR3 loop spans 16 amino acids. The CDR3 sequence is CASSLGAGGSTDTQYF. The CDR3 DNA sequence: TGTGCTAGCAGCTTAGGTGCGGGGGGCAGCACAGATACGCAGTATTTT.

The chain joins TRBV11-2 to TRBJ1-3; D ambiguous. CDR3 length equals 14 residues. V lost 5 bases, J lost 3 bases, and 11 bases lay in between. The germline CDR1 and CDR2 sequences are SGHAT and FQNNGV. CDR3 sequence: CASSPSLYGNTIYF. CDR3 in DNA: TGTGCCAGCAGCCCCTCCCTGTATGGAAACACCATATATTTT.

The V gene is TRBV11-2, the J gene TRBJ2-7, with 11 bases that match TRBD2. V lost 5 bases to trimming and J lost 4 bases; unmatched junction nucleotides: 10. Germline V gives CDR1 SGHAT, CDR2 FQNNGV. This CDR3 contains 16 residues. Here the CDR3 reads CASSTLLAGASYEQYF. The CDR3, as DNA: TGTGCCAGCAGCACTTTACTAGCGGGGGCCTCATACGAGCAGTACTTC.

V gene TRBV6-2 or TRBV6-3 combines with J gene TRBJ1-2; 7 bases map to TRBD1. The germline CDR1 and CDR2 sequences are MNHEY and SVGEGT. This CDR3 is built from 14 residues. Germline trimming cut 1 base from V and 6 bases from J; bases unmatched to any gene: 5. The chain's CDR3 is CASSYFGQENGYTF. CDR3 nucleotides: TGTGCCAGCAGTTACTTCGGACAGGAAAATGGCTACACCTTC.

J is TRBJ2-6 and V is TRBV19; D perhaps matches TRBD1 (5 bases). Between the trimmed V and J ends, which lost 0 bases and 0 bases, there was a span of 6 bases. The CDR3 loop spans 16 amino acids. The germline gives CDR1 LNHDA, CDR2 SQIVND (reference sequence). CDR3: CASSIEGASGANVLTF. Here the CDR3 DNA reads TGTGCCAGTAGTATAGAAGGGGCCTCTGGGGCCAACGTCCTGACTTTC.

V gene TRBV9 combines with J gene TRBJ2-1, with TRBD2 matching 7 bases. The CDR3 runs 15 residues. The germline V gene encodes CDR1 SGDLS and CDR2 YYNGEE. V lost 0 bases and J lost 1; bases outside the gene matches: 1. CDR3 DNA: TGTGCCAGCAGCGTAGACGGGGGGTCCTACAATGAGCAGTTCTTC. Translation: CASSVDGGSYNEQFF.

This rearrangement joins TRBV28 to TRBJ2-1, with 7 bases lining up with TRBD2. The CDR3 is 15 amino acids. CDR1 and CDR2 (germline): MDHEN, SYDVKM. The V and J ends lost 6 bases and 0 bases, in that order; junction bases with no gene match: 5. The CDR3: CASSLAGYSYNEQFF. As DNA, the CDR3 is TGTGCCAGCAGCTTAGCGGGCTACTCCTACAATGAGCAGTTCTTC.

The chain has TRBV29-1 and TRBJ1-2, with 7 bases identical to TRBD1. Germline V gene data show CDR1 as SQVTM and CDR2 as ANQGSEA. The CDR3 is 13 amino acids. V dropped 4 bases and J dropped 4; count of bases not matched to a gene: 6. For the CDR3, the DNA is TGCAGCGTTGGCGACAGGGTTTCCTATGGCTACACCTTC. Translating it yields CSVGDRVSYGYTF.

J is TRBJ1-6 and V is TRBV2; 11 bases line up with TRBD1. Trimming took 8 bases from V and 0 from J; bases not matched to a gene: 0. The CDR3 is 15 amino acids. Germline V gene data show CDR1 as SNHLY and CDR2 as FYNNEI. This CDR3 is CASGTGGSYNSPLHF. The CDR3 coding sequence is TGTGCCAGCGGGACAGGGGGCTCCTATAATTCACCCCTCCACTTT.

The gene calls are TRBV10-2 and TRBJ2-1, with TRBD2 matching over 13 bases. V was pared by 3 bases and J by 15 bases, with 8 bases of the junction left unmatched. CDR3 size: 14 residues. The germline V gene encodes CDR1 WSHSY and CDR2 SAAADI. CDR3 sequence (DNA): TGCGCCAGCAGTGATCGGACTAGCGGGGGTATTTGGTTCTTC. Its protein product is CASSDRTSGGIWFF.

V and J are TRBV6-1 and TRBJ2-7; D possibly corresponds to TRBD1 (5 bases). Germline V CDR1 and CDR2: MNHNS, SASEGT. Trimming removed 3 bases from V and 6 bases from J, with 12 bases in between. The CDR3 loop spans 13 amino acids. The CDR3 is CASSDLGVSEQYF. The DNA of the CDR3 is TGTGCCAGCAGTGATTTAGGGGTTTCCGAGCAGTACTTC.

J is TRBJ1-6 and V is TRBV11-1, with 8 bases matching TRBD1. Unmatched junction bases numbered 1, after V lost 4 bases and J lost 5 bases. The CDR3 consists of 14 residues. The V gene's germline CDR1 is SGHAT and CDR2 FQDESV (reference sequence). The CDR3 sequence: CASSWDRNNSPLHF. DNA of the CDR3: TGTGCCAGCAGCTGGGACAGGAATAATTCACCCCTCCACTTT.